This TCR beta chain emerged from a study of T cells after yellow fever vaccination. Overall study context: For low cell numbers, libraries were made with SMART-Seq v4 Ultra Low Input. Study-wide results and limits: It was the secondary response that reached its peak faster, day 5 versus 15, but it was weaker. Abundant clonotypes from the bulk population could get into FACS-sorted repertoires as contaminants.

This CDR3 has 12 amino acids. CDR1 MNHEY and CDR2 SVGEGT come from the germline V gene. V was cut by 5 bases and J by 7 bases, with 11 bases left in between. It was through 5'RACE template switching that TCR cDNA was made, with a universal primer site and UMIs added. Via MiXCR, TCRdb re-called the 5' RACE reads, giving one row per CDR3 protein. This sample carries 300,000 to 450,000 distinct CDR3 sequences, 8% to 9.5% of them seen once, and the ten largest clones take about 16%. This clonotype occurred a few times. Antigen specificity is unknown. Sequencing used PBMCs, obtained about 41 days after the first yellow fever vaccination. The V gene is TRBV6-2 or TRBV6-3, the J gene TRBJ1-1, with D unresolved. This sequence was found in a man aged 18-30 years who received the YFV17D yellow fever vaccine. The CDR3 nucleotides are TGTGCCAGCAGTCTTACGGTCCGTGAAGCTTTCTTT. This encodes CASSLTVREAFF.